This is a list of T cell receptor beta chains from one sample in a study of T cell responses to AZD1222 COVID-19 vaccine. Assay: immunoSEQ multiplex PCR; the TCRdb copy retains only in-frame clones and omits some. The sample records about 140,000 clones, roughly 92% being singletons. The source was peripheral blood, collected on day 0 of AZD1222 vaccination. The receptors shown here come from an adult in good health. Each CDR3 is given with its conserved first and last residue. The D gene is left open where the match is weak. The size entry is marked missing in some rows and otherwise reads once, few, many or a size class.

D	V	length	J	size	DNA	CDR3
.	TRBV15	15	TRBJ2-2	.	TGTGCCACCAGCAGCGAAACACAGGGCACCGGGGAGCTGTTTTTT	CATSSETQGTGELFF
TRBD2	TRBV3-1/TRBV3-2	16	TRBJ2-1	.	TGTGCCAGCAGCCAAGAAGGGCTAGCGGGGGGGCCTGAGCAGTTCTTC	CASSQEGLAGGPEQFF
TRBD1	TRBV4-1	14	TRBJ1-2	.	TGCGCCAGCAGCCCAAGACAGGGGACCTATGGCTACACCTTC	CASSPRQGTYGYTF
.	TRBV6-2/TRBV6-3	13	TRBJ2-1	.	TGTGCCAGCAGCGACGAGCCGAGCAATGAGCAGTTCTTC	CASSDEPSNEQFF
TRBD1	TRBV2	13	TRBJ1-2	.	TGTGCCAGCACCGGCCGGGACAGGGATGGCTACACCTTC	CASTGRDRDGYTF
.	TRBV11-3	17	TRBJ1-1	.	TGTGCCAGCAGCTCAACATGGTCCCGCGGGGAGAACACTGAAGCTTTCTTT	CASSSTWSRGENTEAFF
TRBD1	TRBV9	14	TRBJ2-2	.	TGTGCCAGCAAGGACAGGGCCAACACCGGGGAGCTGTTTTTT	CASKDRANTGELFF
TRBD2	TRBV7-9	15	TRBJ2-7	.	TGTGCCAGCAGCTTAGGGGCGGGAGGACCGTACGAGCAGTACTTC	CASSLGAGGPYEQYF
TRBD1	TRBV18	14	TRBJ2-7	.	TGTGCCAGCTCGCCCCGACAGGGGCGGATGGAGCAGTACTTC	CASSPRQGRMEQYF
TRBD1	TRBV11-2	13	TRBJ1-2	.	TGTGCCAGCAGCCCCGGGGACAGGGCCGGCTACACCTTC	CASSPGDRAGYTF
.	TRBV6-4	14	TRBJ2-1	once	TGTGCCAGCAGTGGACCGGGGCCGACCAATGAGCAGTTCTTC	CASSGPGPTNEQFF
.	TRBV27	13	TRBJ1-2	.	TGTGCCAGCAGGCCTACAGGGAGCTATGGCTACACCTTC	CASRPTGSYGYTF
.	TRBV6-6	13	TRBJ1-2	once	TGTGCCAGCGGTCCAACTGAACTCTATGGCTACACCTTC	CASGPTELYGYTF
.	TRBV5-1	15	TRBJ2-7	.	TGCGCCAGCAGCTTGGGAGGGCAGGCCGGTGCAGAGCAGTACTTC	CASSLGGQAGAEQYF
.	TRBV12-3/TRBV12-4	11	TRBJ2-7	once	TGTGCCAGCAGTTATTTGGAGGAGCAGTACTTC	CASSYLEEQYF
.	TRBV7-2	15	TRBJ1-2	.	TGTGCCAGCAGCTTAGATTGGTCAGCCAGCTATGGCTACACCTTC	CASSLDWSASYGYTF
TRBD1	TRBV7-9	16	TRBJ1-4	.	TGTGCCAGCAGCTTAGGTTTCGGGACAGTTAATGAAAAACTGTTTTTT	CASSLGFGTVNEKLFF
TRBD1	TRBV5-1	16	TRBJ2-2	.	TGCGCCAGCAGGAAAAGACAGGGGGCGGTCACCGGGGAGCTGTTTTTT	CASRKRQGAVTGELFF
.	TRBV5-5	13	TRBJ1-2	.	TGTGCCAGCAGCTTGACGTCCGATCATGGCTACACCTTC	CASSLTSDHGYTF
.	TRBV4-1	17	TRBJ1-3	.	TGCGCCAGCAGCCAAGCCCTTCCCTCCTCTTCTGGAAACACCATATATTTT	CASSQALPSSSGNTIYF
.	TRBV5-1	17	TRBJ2-1	.	TGCGCCAGCAGCTGGGGAACAGGCTCCGGATCCTACAATGAGCAGTTCTTC	CASSWGTGSGSYNEQFF
.	TRBV5-1	13	TRBJ2-7	.	TGCGCCAGCAGCTTGGCCGCAGGGGAAGCCTCTTCCTTC	CASSLAAGEASSF
.	TRBV2	14	TRBJ2-3	.	TGTGCCAGCAGTGAGAACTCCCTCCCAGATACGCAGTATTTT	CASSENSLPDTQYF
.	TRBV5-1	15	TRBJ2-3	.	TGCGCCAGCAGCTTGGCCCAGGTTAGCACAGATACGCAGTATTTT	CASSLAQVSTDTQYF
TRBD1	TRBV2	14	TRBJ1-1	.	TGTGCCAACCAACAGGGGATGATGAACACTGAAGCTTTCTTT	CANQQGMMNTEAFF
TRBD2	TRBV11-2	14	TRBJ2-7	.	TGTGCCAGCAGCTTAGCGGGGACTATCTACGAGCAGTACTTC	CASSLAGTIYEQYF
.	TRBV28	15	TRBJ1-3	.	TGTGCCAGCAGTTTTTGGGGGGGTTTAGGAAACACCATATATTTT	CASSFWGGLGNTIYF
.	TRBV15	13	TRBJ2-7	.	TGTGCCACCAGCAGAGAGAGAGGGGAAGAACAGTACTTC	CATSRERGEEQYF
TRBD2	TRBV19	19	TRBJ2-1	.	TGTGCCAGTAGTACCGCTGGGGGAGGGATTATTATATCCTACAATGAGCAGTTCTTC	CASSTAGGGIIISYNEQFF
TRBD1	TRBV5-1	14	TRBJ1-2	.	TGCGCCAGCAGCACGGAGGACAGGCCATATGGCTACACCTTC	CASSTEDRPYGYTF
.	TRBV27	13	TRBJ2-5	.	TGTGCCAGCATTGATCGATTCCAAGAGACCCAGTACTTC	CASIDRFQETQYF